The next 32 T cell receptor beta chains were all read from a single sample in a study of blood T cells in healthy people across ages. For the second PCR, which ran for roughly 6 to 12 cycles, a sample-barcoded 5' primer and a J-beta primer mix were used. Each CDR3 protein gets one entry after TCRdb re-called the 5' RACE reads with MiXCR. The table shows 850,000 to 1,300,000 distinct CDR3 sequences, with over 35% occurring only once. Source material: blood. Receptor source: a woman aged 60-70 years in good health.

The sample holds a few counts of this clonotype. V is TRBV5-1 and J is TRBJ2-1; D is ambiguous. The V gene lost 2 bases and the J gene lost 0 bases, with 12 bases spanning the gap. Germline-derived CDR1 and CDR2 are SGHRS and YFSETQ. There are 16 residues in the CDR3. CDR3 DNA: TGCGCCAGCAGCTTTTACGGACCCAGCTCCTACAATGAGCAGTTCTTC. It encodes CASSFYGPSSYNEQFF.

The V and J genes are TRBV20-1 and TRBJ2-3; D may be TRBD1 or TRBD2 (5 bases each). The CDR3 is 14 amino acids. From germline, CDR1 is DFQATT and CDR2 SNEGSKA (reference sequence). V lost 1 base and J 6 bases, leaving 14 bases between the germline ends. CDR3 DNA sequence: TGCAGTGCTAGAGCCGGGACCAGATGGGATACGCAGTATTTT. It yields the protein CSARAGTRWDTQYF.

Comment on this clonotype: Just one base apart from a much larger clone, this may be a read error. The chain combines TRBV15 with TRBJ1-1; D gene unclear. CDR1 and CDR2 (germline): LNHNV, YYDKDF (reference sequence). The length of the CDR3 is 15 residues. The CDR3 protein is CATGRVPLLGTEAFF. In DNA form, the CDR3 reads TGTGCCACCGGCAGAGTCCCCTTATTGGGCACTGAAGCTTTCTTT.

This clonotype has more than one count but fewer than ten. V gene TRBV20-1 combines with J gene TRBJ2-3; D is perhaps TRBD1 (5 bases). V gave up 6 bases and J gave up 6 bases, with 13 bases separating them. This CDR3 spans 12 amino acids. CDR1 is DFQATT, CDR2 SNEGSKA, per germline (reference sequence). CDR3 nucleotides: TGCAGTGCCCCAAGGGGCAGTGATACGCAGTATTTT. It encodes CSAPRGSDTQYF.

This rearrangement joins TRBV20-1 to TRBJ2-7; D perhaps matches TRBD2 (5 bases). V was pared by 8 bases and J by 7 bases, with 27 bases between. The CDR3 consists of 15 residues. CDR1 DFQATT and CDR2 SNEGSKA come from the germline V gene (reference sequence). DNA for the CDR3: TGCAGTTCCGACTTGGGGTACGAGGGTAGGAATGAGCAGTACTTC. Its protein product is CSSDLGYEGRNEQYF.

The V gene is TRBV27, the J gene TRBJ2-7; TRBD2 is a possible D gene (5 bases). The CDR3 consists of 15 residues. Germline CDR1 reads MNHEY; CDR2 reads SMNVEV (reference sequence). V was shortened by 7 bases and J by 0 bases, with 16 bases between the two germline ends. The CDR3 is CASKERLRSSYEQYF. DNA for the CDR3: TGTGCCAGCAAAGAGCGGCTTAGGAGCTCCTACGAGCAGTACTTC.

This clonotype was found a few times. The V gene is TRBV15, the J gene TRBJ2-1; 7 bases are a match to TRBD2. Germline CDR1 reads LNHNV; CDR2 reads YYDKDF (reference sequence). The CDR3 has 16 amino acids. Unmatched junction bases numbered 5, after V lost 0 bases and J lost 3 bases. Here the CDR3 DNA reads TGTGCCACCAGCAGAGATCCTAGCGGCAACTACAATGAGCAGTTCTTC. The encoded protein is CATSRDPSGNYNEQFF.

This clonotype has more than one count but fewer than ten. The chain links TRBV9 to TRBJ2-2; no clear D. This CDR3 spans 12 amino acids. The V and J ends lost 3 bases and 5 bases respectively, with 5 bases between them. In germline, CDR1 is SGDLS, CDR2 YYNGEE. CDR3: CASSEDTGELFF. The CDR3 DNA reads TGTGCCAGCAGCGAGGATACCGGGGAGCTGTTTTTT.

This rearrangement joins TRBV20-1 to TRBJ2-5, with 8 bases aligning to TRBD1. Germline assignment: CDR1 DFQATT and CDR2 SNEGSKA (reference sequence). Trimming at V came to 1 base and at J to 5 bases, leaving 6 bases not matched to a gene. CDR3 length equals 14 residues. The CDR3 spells CSARGYRGRETQYF. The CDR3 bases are TGCAGTGCTAGAGGATACAGGGGGAGGGAGACCCAGTACTTC.

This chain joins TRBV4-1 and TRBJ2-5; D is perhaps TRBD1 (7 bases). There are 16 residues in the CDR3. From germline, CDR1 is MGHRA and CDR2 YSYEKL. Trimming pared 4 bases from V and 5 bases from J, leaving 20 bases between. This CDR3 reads CASSLSSGSGGETQYF. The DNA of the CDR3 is TGCGCCAGCAGCCTTAGCTCAGGGTCAGGGGGGGAGACCCAGTACTTC.

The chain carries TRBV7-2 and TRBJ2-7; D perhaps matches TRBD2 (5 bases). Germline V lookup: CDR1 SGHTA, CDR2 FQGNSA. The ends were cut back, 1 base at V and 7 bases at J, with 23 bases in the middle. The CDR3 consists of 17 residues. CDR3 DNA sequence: TGTGCCAGCAGCTTAGATTTTAGGCGGACTTACTACAATGAGCAGTACTTC. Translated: CASSLDFRRTYYNEQYF.

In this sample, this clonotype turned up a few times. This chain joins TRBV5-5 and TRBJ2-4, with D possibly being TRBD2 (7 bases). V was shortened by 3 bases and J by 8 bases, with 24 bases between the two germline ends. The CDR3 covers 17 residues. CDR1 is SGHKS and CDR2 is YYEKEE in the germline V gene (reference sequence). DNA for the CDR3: TGTGCCAGCAGCTCAACCGGGACACTAGCGAGGAGATACATTCAGTACTTC. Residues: CASSSTGTLARRYIQYF.

CDR3 in DNA: TGCAGTGCTAGAGTAAGCGGGGGGGCTGATGAGCAGTTCTTC. Its protein product is CSARVSGGADEQFF. The rearrangement links TRBV20-1 to TRBJ2-1; 10 bases match TRBD2. The CDR3 extends over 14 amino acids. Germline V gene data show CDR1 as DFQATT and CDR2 as SNEGSKA (reference sequence). V lost 1 base, J lost 8 bases, and 5 bases stayed unmatched.

The CDR3 DNA follows: TGCGCCAGCAGCTTGTATCTAGATGAGCAGTTCTTC. Translated: CASSLYLDEQFF. V usage is TRBV5-1 and J usage is TRBJ2-1; D is unresolved. Germline V gene sequence: CDR1 SGHRS, CDR2 YFSETQ. CDR3 length: 12 residues. Trimming stripped 1 base from V and 8 bases from J, with 7 bases between.

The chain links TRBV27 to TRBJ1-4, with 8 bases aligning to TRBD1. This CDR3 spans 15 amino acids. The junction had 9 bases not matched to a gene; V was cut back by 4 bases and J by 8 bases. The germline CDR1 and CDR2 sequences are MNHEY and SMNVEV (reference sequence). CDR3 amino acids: CASSSRQGTGEKLFF. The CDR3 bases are TGTGCCAGCAGTTCAAGACAGGGGACGGGAGAAAAACTGTTTTTT.

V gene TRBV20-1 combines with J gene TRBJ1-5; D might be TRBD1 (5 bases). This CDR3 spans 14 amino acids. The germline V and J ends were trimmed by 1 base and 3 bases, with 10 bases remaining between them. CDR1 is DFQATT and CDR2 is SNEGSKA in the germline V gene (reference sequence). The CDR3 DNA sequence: TGCAGTGCTAGAGTGGGGGAAAACAATCAGCCCCAGCATTTT. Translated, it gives CSARVGENNQPQHF.

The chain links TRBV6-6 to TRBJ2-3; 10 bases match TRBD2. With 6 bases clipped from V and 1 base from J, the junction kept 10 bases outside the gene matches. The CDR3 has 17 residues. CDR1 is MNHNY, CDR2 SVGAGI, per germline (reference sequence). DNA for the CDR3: TGTGCCAGCAGCCGTTACCTAGCGGGGGTCGGCACAGATACGCAGTATTTT. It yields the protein CASSRYLAGVGTDTQYF.

CDR3 loop: CASSQVGRGDTQYF. Here the CDR3 DNA reads TGTGCCAGCAGCCAGGTGGGCAGGGGGGATACGCAGTATTTT. The V call is TRBV6-5, the J call TRBJ2-3, with 7 bases lining up with TRBD1. The CDR3 runs 14 residues. V lost 6 bases to trimming and J lost 6 bases; unmatched junction nucleotides: 9. CDR1 and CDR2 from the germline V gene are MNHEY and SVGAGI.

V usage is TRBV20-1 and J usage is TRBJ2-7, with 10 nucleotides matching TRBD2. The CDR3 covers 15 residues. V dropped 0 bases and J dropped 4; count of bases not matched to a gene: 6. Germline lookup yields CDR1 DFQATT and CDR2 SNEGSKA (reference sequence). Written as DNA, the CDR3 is TGCAGTGCTAGAGATTTGGCTAGCGGGGGTTACGAGCAGTACTTC. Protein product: CSARDLASGGYEQYF.

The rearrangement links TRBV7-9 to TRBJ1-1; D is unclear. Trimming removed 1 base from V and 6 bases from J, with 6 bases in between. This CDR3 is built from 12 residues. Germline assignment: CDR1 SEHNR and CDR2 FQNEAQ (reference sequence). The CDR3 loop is CASSLGEAEAFF. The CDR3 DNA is TGTGCCAGCAGCTTAGGGGAAGCTGAAGCTTTCTTT.

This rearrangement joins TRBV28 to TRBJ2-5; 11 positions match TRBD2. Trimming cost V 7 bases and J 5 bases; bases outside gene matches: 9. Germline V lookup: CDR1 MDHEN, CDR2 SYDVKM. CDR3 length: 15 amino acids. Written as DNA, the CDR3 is TGTGCCAGCAACCTGCTAGCGGGAGGCGCGGAGACCCAGTACTTC. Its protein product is CASNLLAGGAETQYF. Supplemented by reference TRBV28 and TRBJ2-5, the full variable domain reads DVKVTQSSRYLVKRTGEKVFLECVQDMDHENMFWYRQDPGLGLRLIYFSYDVKMKEKGDIPEGYSVSREKKERFSLILESASTNQTSMYLCASNLLAGGAETQYFGPGTRLLVL.

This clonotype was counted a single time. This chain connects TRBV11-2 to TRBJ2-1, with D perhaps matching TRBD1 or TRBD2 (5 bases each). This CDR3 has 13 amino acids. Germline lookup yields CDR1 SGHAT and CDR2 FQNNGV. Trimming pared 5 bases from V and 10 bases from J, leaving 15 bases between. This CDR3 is CASSVVGDGEQFF. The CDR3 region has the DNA TGTGCCAGCAGCGTAGTAGGGGACGGGGAGCAGTTCTTC.

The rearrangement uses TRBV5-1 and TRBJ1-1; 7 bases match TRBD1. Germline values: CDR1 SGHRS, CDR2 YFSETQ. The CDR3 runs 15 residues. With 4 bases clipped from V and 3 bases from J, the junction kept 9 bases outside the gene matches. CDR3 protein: CASSLSRDRHTEAFF. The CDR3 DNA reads TGCGCCAGCAGCCTGTCGAGGGACAGACACACTGAAGCTTTCTTT.

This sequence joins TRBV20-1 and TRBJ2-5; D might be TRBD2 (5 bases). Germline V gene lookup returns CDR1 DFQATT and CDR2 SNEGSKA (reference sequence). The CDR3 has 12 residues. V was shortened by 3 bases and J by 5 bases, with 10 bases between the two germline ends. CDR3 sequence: CSARTQRETQYF. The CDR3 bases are TGCAGTGCTAGGACACAGCGGGAGACCCAGTACTTC.

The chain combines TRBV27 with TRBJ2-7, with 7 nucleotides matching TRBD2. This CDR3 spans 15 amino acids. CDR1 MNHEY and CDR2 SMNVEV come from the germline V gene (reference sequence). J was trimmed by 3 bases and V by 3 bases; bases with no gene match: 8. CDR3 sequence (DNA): TGTGCCAGCAGTTTCCAAGCGGGAAGGGGCTACGAGCAGTACTTC. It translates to CASSFQAGRGYEQYF.

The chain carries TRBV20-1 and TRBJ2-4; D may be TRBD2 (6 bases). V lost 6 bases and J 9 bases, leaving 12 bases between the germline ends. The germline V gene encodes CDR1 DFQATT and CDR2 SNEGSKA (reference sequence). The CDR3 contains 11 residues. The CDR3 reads CSARLGSIQYF. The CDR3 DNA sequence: TGCAGTGCCAGACTAGGGTCCATTCAGTACTTC.

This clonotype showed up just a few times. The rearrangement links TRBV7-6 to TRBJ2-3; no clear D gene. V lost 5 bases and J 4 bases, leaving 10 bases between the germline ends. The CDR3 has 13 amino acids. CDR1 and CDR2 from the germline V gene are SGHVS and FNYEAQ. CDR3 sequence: CASSPGESDTQYF. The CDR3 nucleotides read TGTGCCAGCAGCCCCGGAGAGTCAGATACGCAGTATTTT.

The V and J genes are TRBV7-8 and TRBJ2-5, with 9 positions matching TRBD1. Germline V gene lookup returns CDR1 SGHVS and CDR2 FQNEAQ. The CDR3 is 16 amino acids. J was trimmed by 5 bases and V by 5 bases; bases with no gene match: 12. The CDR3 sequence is CASSALSGTGRETQYF. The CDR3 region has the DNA TGTGCCAGCAGCGCACTCTCCGGGACAGGGCGTGAGACCCAGTACTTC.

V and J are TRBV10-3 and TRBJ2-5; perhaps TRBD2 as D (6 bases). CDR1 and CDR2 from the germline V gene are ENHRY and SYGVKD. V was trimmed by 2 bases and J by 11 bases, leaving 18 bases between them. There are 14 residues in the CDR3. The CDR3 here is CAISEGTLLGEQYF. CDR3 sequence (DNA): TGTGCCATCAGTGAGGGGACTCTCCTAGGGGAGCAGTACTTC.

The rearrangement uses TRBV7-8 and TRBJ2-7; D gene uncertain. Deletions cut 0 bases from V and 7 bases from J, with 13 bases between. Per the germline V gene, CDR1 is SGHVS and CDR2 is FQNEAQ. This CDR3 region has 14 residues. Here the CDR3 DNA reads TGTGCCAGCAGCTTAGCCAGTAAGGGCAATGAGCAGTACTTC. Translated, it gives CASSLASKGNEQYF.

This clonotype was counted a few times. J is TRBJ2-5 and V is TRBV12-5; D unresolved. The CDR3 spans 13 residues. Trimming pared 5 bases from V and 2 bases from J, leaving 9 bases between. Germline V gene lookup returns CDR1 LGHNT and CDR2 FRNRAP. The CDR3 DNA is TGTGCTAGTGGTAAAGGGCCTCAAGAGACCCAGTACTTC. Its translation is CASGKGPQETQYF.

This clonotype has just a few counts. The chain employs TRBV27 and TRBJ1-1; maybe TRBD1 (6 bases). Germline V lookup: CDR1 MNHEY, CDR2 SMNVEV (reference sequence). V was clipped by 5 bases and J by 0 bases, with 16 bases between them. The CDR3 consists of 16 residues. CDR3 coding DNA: TGTGCCAGCAGTATAAACAGGGTTCGGATGAACACTGAAGCTTTCTTT. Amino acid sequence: CASSINRVRMNTEAFF.